These 5 T cell receptor beta chains were sequenced from one sample in a study of human T cells and chemical hapten exposure. Time point specified: pre-sensitization, week 0. Stated treatment: therapeutic diphenylcyclopropenone sensitization with weekly scalp DPC. A single record per CDR3 protein comes from TCRdb applying MiXCR to the RACE reads. The sample lists a few hundred thousand distinct CDR3 sequences, about 9.4% occurring once. The sequencing used whole blood, collected in connection with sensitization to the hapten diphenylcyclopropenone (DPC). These receptors all stem from a woman in her thirties or forties with alopecia areata. Some clones in this sample may be carry-over from other donors' samples.

The chain has TRBV6-5 and TRBJ1-1, with 7 positions matching TRBD1. The length of the CDR3 is 11 residues. Per germline, CDR1 MNHEY and CDR2 SVGAGI. The J segment lost 9 bases and the V segment lost 4 bases, leaving 2 bases of the junction unmatched. CDR3 DNA sequence: TGTGCCAGCAGTTCACAGGGGCAAGCTTTCTTT. This translates into CASSSQGQAFF.

As concerns this clonotype: This sequence may be a read error, since a much larger clone differs from it by one base. Since the CDR3 does not end with the conserved phenylalanine or tryptophan, this likely comes from a read error. V is TRBV5-1 and J is TRBJ2-3; 9 nucleotides match TRBD2. This CDR3 has 15 amino acids. Trimming at V came to 5 bases and at J to 2 bases, leaving 6 bases not matched to a gene. Germline-derived CDR1 and CDR2 are SGHRS and YFSETQ. The CDR3 bases are TGCGCCAGCAGTCAGACTAGCGGTTCCACAGATACGCAGTATATT. This sequence encodes CASSQTSGSTDTQYI.

This clonotype was observed many times. The chain recombines TRBV27 with TRBJ1-6; D gene uncertain. This CDR3 is 13 amino acids long. The germline V gene encodes CDR1 MNHEY and CDR2 SMNVEV (reference sequence). Trimming took 2 bases from V and 4 from J, leaving 3 bases between them. Here the CDR3 reads CASSLRYNSPLHF. The CDR3 DNA is TGTGCCAGCAGTTTACGGTATAATTCACCCCTCCACTTT.

The chain links TRBV7-9 to TRBJ2-2, with TRBD1 identical over 8 bases. Germline trimming cut 8 bases from V and 1 base from J; bases unmatched to any gene: 0. Germline CDR1 reads SEHNR; CDR2 reads FQNEAQ (reference sequence). CDR3 length: 13 amino acids. CDR3 coding DNA: TGTGCCAGCGGACAGGGGAACACCGGGGAGCTGTTTTTT. It specifies CASGQGNTGELFF.

This clonotype appeared a few times. The chain has TRBV5-1 and TRBJ2-5; TRBD2 aligns across 9 bases. Germline CDR1 SGHRS, CDR2 YFSETQ. V lost 6 bases to trimming and J lost 5 bases; unmatched junction nucleotides: 8. The CDR3 runs 14 residues. CDR3 sequence reads: CASMAGGPAETQYF. Here the CDR3 DNA reads TGCGCCAGCATGGCGGGAGGGCCGGCGGAGACCCAGTACTTC.